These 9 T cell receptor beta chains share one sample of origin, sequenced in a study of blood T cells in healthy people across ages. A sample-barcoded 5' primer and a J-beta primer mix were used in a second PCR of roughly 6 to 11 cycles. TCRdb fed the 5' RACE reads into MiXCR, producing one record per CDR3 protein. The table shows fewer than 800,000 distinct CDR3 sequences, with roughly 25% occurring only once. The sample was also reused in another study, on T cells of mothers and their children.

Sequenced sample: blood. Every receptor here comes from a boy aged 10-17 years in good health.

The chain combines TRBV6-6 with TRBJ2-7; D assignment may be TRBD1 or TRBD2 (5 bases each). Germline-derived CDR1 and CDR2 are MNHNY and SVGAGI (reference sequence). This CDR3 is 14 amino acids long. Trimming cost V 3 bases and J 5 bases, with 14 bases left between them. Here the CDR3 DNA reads TGTGCCAGCAGTTATCCGGGGCGAGGTGACGAGCAGTACTTC. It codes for CASSYPGRGDEQYF.

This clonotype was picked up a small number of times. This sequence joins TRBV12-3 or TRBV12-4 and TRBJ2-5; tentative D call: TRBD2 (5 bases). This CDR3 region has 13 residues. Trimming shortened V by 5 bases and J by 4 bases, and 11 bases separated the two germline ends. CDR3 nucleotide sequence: TGTGCCAGCAGTGGACTTGATAGAGAGACCCAGTACTTC. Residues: CASSGLDRETQYF.

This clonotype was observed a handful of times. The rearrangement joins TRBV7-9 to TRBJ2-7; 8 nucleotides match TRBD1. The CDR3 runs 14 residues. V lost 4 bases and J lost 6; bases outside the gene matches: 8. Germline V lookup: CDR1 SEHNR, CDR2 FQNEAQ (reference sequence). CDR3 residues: CASSSSGTGGEQYF. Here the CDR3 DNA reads TGTGCCAGCAGCTCCTCCGGGACAGGAGGCGAGCAGTACTTC.

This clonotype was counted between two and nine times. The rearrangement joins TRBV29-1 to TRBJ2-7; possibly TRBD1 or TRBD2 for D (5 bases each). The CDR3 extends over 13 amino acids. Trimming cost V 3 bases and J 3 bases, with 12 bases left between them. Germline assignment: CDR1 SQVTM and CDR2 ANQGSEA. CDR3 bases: TGCAGCGTTGATGCTGGGGACGGCTACGAGCAGTACTTC. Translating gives CSVDAGDGYEQYF.

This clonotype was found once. CDR3 in DNA: TGCGCCAGCAGCGATCAATCTGAGAACCTAGAAGCTTTCTTT. It codes for CASSDQSENLEAFF. The rearrangement links TRBV5-1 to TRBJ1-1; unclear D gene. Germline V gives CDR1 SGHRS, CDR2 YFSETQ. This CDR3 is 14 amino acids long. The V end was cut by 4 bases, the J end by 8 bases, with 18 bases between.

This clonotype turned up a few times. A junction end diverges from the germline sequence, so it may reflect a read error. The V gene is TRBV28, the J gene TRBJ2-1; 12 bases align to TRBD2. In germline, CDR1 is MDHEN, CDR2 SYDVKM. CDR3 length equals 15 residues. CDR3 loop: CASTLRLAGGDEQFF. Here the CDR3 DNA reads TGTGCCAGCACTTTAAGGCTAGCGGGGGGGGATGAGCAGTTCTTC.

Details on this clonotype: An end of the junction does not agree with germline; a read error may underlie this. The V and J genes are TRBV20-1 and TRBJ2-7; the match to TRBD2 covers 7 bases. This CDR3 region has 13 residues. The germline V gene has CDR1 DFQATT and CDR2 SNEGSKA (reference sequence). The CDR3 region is CSARLADSCEQYF. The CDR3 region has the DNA TGCAGTGCTAGGCTAGCGGACTCCTGCGAGCAGTACTTC.

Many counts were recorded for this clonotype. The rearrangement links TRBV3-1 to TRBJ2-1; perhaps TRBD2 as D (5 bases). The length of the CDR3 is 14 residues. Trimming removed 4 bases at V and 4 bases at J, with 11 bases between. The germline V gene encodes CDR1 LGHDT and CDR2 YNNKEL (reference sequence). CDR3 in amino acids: CASSPSLGYNEQFF. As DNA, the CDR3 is TGTGCCAGCAGCCCTAGCCTAGGTTACAATGAGCAGTTCTTC.

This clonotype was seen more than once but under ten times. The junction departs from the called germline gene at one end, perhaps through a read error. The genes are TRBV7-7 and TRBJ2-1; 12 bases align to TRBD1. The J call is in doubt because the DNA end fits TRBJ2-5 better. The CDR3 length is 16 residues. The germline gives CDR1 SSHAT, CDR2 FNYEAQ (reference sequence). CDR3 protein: CASSLLWDRGLETQYF. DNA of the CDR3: TGTGCTAGCAGCTTATTGTGGGACAGGGGGCTCGAGACCCAGTACTTC.